Below, one TCR beta chain is given with its context. Its antigen remains unidentified. The CDR3 consists of 13 residues. The V gene's germline CDR1 is SQVTM and CDR2 ANQGSEA. UMI labels and 5' RACE were used to prepare the TRB cDNA libraries. For each CDR3 protein, TCRdb gives one entry from its re-call of the 5' RACE reads, without DNA. This listing includes tens of thousands of distinct CDR3 sequences. Triplicate sorting captured a few hundred thousand cells each from every CD8+ T cell subset. Naive CD8+ T cells displayed a CD45RO-CCR7+CD27+CD95- phenotype. The data were obtained in a study of CXCR3-negative and CXCR3-positive naive CD8 T cells. Study results and limitations: The TRB CDR3s that CXCR3-positive naive cells carried were more hydrophobic than those of CXCR3-negative naive cells. Both naive subsets carried similar amounts of surface CD5, so TCR strength was inferred from TRB CDR3 properties. Cryopreserved cells showed partially decreased CXCR3 expression, and most assays used fresh PBMCs.

J is TRBJ2-7 and V is TRBV29-1; TCRdb indicates TRBD2, and absent DNA this call remains unverified. The TCR comes from a human donor in good health. Some clones in this sample may be carry-over from other donors' samples. Sequencing was performed on naive CXCR3+ CD8+ T cells from blood. Regarding subset: CD45RO-CCR7+CD27+CD95- naive CD8+ T cells expressing CXCR3 (TNR3+). This CDR3 is CSVVVAGVYEQYF.